This T cell receptor beta chain was identified during a study of T cell clones after liver transplantation. Across the whole study: Apart from three HCV-positive recipients, transplants were for non-autoimmune, non-viral reasons. Regarding the study as a whole: Graft donor-reactive T cells may have migrated into the graft rather than being deleted. Low donor cell numbers restricted donor-reactive repertoire measurement in a couple of subjects.

Profiled with immunoSEQ multiplex PCR; TCRdb holds only in-frame clones, not every one. The data show some 61,000 clones, with roughly three quarters seen just once and around 9.1% held by the top ten. In the case of this clone: Its specificity is unknown.

Germline values: CDR1 LNHNV, CDR2 YYDKDF (reference sequence). V was pared by 2 bases and J by 3 bases, with 11 bases between. This CDR3 has 15 residues. The receptor was isolated from a human patient who received a liver transplant. Some T cells may have come from the graft donor. The gene calls are TRBV15 and TRBJ1-5, with D perhaps matching TRBD1 (6 bases). This specimen was CD4+ T cells from blood, taken at the 22-month timepoint. CDR3: CATSRPDRLNQPQHF. CDR3 in DNA: TGTGCCACCAGCAGACCAGACAGGCTCAATCAGCCCCAGCATTTT.